This is a list of T cell receptor beta chains from one sample in a study of shared clonotypes between healthy human individuals. Data came from immunoSEQ multiplex PCR; TCRdb stores just in-frame clones and leaves some out. The sample holds approximately 1.4 million clones, 95% to 99% seen once. The sample consisted of naive CD4+ T cells sorted from blood. These receptors were obtained from a man aged 30-40 years in good health. The CDR3 runs from the conserved cysteine through the conserved F or W. D genes are given only for firm matches. For some rows the clone size is stated as once, few or many, or as a class when expanded; others skip it.

>.|TRBJ2-3|TRBD1|TRBV6-1
CASTEGDRGSDTQYF
TGTGCCAGCACCGAAGGGGACAGGGGATCAGATACGCAGTATTTT
>.|TRBJ2-5|TRBD2|TRBV18
CASSPRTSGQETQYF
TGTGCCAGCTCACCAAGGACTAGCGGGCAAGAGACCCAGTACTTC
>.|TRBJ1-1|.|TRBV14
CASSQAGGGLKAFF
TGTGCCAGCAGCCAAGCAGGAGGGGGTCTTAAAGCTTTCTTT
>.|TRBJ1-5|TRBD1|TRBV6-5
CASRRRQGRQPQHF
TGTGCCAGCAGACGTCGACAGGGTCGTCAGCCCCAGCATTTT
>.|TRBJ1-5|.|TRBV9
CASSVTGTSGQPQHF
TGTGCCAGCAGCGTCACCGGGACATCGGGGCAGCCCCAGCATTTT
>once|TRBJ1-5|TRBD1|TRBV28
CASSRTGFAQPQHF
TGTGCCAGCAGTCGGACAGGGTTTGCTCAGCCCCAGCATTTT
>.|TRBJ1-1|TRBD1|TRBV6-6
CASSYVGQADTEAFF
TGTGCCAGCAGTTACGTGGGACAGGCGGACACTGAAGCTTTCTTT
>once|TRBJ2-3|.|TRBV5-1
CASSPTGSDTQYF
TGCGCCAGCAGCCCTACGGGGTCAGATACGCAGTATTTT
>.|TRBJ1-3|TRBD1|TRBV11-2
CASSHRHPGQDLSGNTIYF
TGTGCCAGCAGCCACAGACATCCAGGACAGGACCTATCTGGAAACACCATATATTTT
>.|TRBJ2-2|TRBD2|TRBV7-2
CASNLLAGKLTGELFF
TGTGCCAGCAATTTACTAGCGGGAAAGTTAACCGGGGAGCTGTTTTTT
>.|TRBJ2-1|TRBD2|TRBV27
CASSGLAGINEQFF
TGTGCCAGCAGCGGGCTAGCGGGAATCAATGAGCAGTTCTTC
>.|TRBJ2-1|TRBD2|TRBV5-1
CASSSSGTSNVNEQFF
TGCGCCAGCAGCTCATCCGGGACTAGTAATGTAAATGAGCAGTTCTTC
>.|TRBJ2-3|TRBD2|TRBV2
CASTLAGVGADTQYF
TGTGCCAGCACACTAGCGGGAGTTGGGGCAGATACGCAGTATTTT
>once|TRBJ2-7|.|TRBV7-2
CASSLEPALYEQYF
TGTGCCAGCAGCTTAGAGCCAGCCTTATACGAGCAGTACTTC
>.|TRBJ2-3|.|TRBV28
CASSLEQGWTDTQYF
TGTGCCAGCAGTTTGGAGCAGGGGTGGACAGATACGCAGTATTTT
>.|TRBJ2-2|.|TRBV27
CASSLGGYTGELFF
TGTGCCAGCAGTTTGGGGGGTTACACCGGGGAGCTGTTTTTT
>.|TRBJ1-5|.|TRBV19
CASKTQLSNQPQHF
TGTGCCAGTAAAACACAACTAAGCAATCAGCCCCAGCATTTT
>.|TRBJ1-5|TRBD1|TRBV2
CASSQGTGGHQPQHF
TGTGCCAGCAGCCAAGGGACAGGGGGGCATCAGCCCCAGCATTTT
>.|TRBJ2-7|.|TRBV5-8
CASSLRNYEQYF
TGTGCCAGCAGCTTGAGGAACTACGAGCAGTACTTC
>.|TRBJ2-2|TRBD1|TRBV5-6
CASSHMGTGRNTGELFF
TGTGCCAGCAGCCACATGGGGACAGGGCGGAACACCGGGGAGCTGTTTTTT
>.|TRBJ2-7|TRBD2|TRBV9
CASSKGLAGASEQYF
TGTGCCAGCAGCAAAGGACTAGCGGGAGCTAGCGAGCAGTACTTC
>.|TRBJ1-5|.|TRBV28
CASSDPGGNQPQHF
TGTGCCAGCAGCGACCCCGGAGGGAATCAGCCCCAGCATTTT
>.|TRBJ2-7|.|TRBV2
CASSAASSYEQYF
TGTGCCAGCAGTGCTGCTTCATCCTACGAGCAGTACTTC
>.|TRBJ1-4|.|TRBV7-9
CASSLGIEKLFF
TGTGCCAGCAGCTTAGGTATTGAAAAACTGTTTTTT
>once|TRBJ2-7|TRBD2|TRBV5-5
CASSPEGQAAGGYEQYF
TGTGCCAGCAGCCCCGAGGGGCAGGCGGCGGGAGGATACGAGCAGTACTTC
>.|TRBJ2-3|.|TRBV5-1
CASSLVGGSDTQYF
TGCGCCAGCAGCTTGGTGGGAGGATCAGATACGCAGTATTTT
>.|TRBJ1-1|.|TRBV29-1
CKVGSGTEAFF
TGCAAGGTGGGGAGCGGGACTGAAGCTTTCTTT
>.|TRBJ2-5|TRBD2|TRBV9
CASSVGSGSRQETQYF
TGTGCCAGCAGCGTAGGAAGCGGGAGCCGCCAAGAGACCCAGTACTTC
>.|TRBJ2-1|.|TRBV27
CASSLLNEQFF
TGTGCCAGCAGTTTATTGAATGAGCAGTTCTTC
>once|TRBJ2-3|.|TRBV28
CASSLQADTQYF
TGTGCCAGCAGTTTACAGGCAGATACGCAGTATTTT
>.|TRBJ2-7|.|TRBV6-1
CATAILGDEQYF
TGTGCCACCGCGATACTCGGCGACGAGCAGTACTTC
>.|TRBJ2-1|.|TRBV4-2
CASSQDVGNEQFF
TGTGCCAGCAGCCAAGATGTAGGGAATGAGCAGTTCTTC
>.|TRBJ2-3|TRBD1|TRBV4-3
CASSHSGGQGLTDTQYF
TGCGCCAGCAGCCACTCCGGCGGACAGGGACTCACAGATACGCAGTATTTT
>.|TRBJ2-7|.|TRBV19
CASSILAYHEQYF
TGTGCCAGTAGTATTCTGGCCTACCACGAGCAGTACTTC
>.|TRBJ2-1|TRBD2|TRBV27
CASRESGSSHEQFF
TGTGCCAGCAGGGAAAGCGGGAGTTCCCATGAGCAGTTCTTC
>.|TRBJ2-3|.|TRBV29-1
CSVALILADTQYF
TGCAGCGTTGCCCTAATCCTCGCAGATACGCAGTATTTT
>.|TRBJ2-2|TRBD2|TRBV9
CASSVGTSYTGELFF
TGTGCCAGCAGCGTAGGGACTAGTTATACCGGGGAGCTGTTTTTT
>.|TRBJ2-5|TRBD2|TRBV5-1
CASSPGTSGSRETQYF
TGCGCCAGCAGCCCCGGGACTAGCGGGAGCCGGGAGACCCAGTACTTC
>.|TRBJ2-1|.|TRBV5-1
CASSLMESSYNEQFF
TGCGCCAGCAGCTTGATGGAAAGCTCCTACAATGAGCAGTTCTTC
>.|TRBJ2-3|TRBD2|TRBV29-1
CSVESSSGSRTDTQYF
TGCAGCGTTGAGTCTTCCAGCGGGAGCCGCACAGATACGCAGTATTTT
>.|TRBJ2-5|.|TRBV5-5
CASSLSSEGEMLSETQYF
TGTGCCAGCAGCTTGTCGTCCGAAGGTGAGATGTTAAGTGAGACCCAGTACTTC
>.|TRBJ2-7|TRBD2|TRBV18
CASSPLTTSGRVVQYF
TGTGCCAGCTCACCACTTACGACTAGCGGGAGGGTGGTGCAGTACTTC